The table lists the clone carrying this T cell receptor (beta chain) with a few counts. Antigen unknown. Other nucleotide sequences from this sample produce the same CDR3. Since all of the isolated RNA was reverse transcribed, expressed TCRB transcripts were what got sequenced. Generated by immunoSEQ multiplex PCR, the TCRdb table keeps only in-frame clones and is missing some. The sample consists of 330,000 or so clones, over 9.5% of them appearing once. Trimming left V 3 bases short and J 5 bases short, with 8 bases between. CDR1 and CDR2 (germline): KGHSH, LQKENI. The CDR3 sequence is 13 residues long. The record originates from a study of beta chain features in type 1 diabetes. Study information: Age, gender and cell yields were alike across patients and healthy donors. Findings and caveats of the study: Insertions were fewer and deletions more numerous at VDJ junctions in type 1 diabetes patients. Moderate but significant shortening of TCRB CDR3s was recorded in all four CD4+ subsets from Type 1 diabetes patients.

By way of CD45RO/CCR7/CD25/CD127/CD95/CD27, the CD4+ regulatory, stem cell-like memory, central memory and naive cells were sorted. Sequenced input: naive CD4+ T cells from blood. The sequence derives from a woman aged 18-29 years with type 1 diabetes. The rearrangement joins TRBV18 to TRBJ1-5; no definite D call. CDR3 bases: TGTGCCAGCTCACCGGTTGGAGATCAGCCCCAGCATTTT. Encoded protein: CASSPVGDQPQHF.